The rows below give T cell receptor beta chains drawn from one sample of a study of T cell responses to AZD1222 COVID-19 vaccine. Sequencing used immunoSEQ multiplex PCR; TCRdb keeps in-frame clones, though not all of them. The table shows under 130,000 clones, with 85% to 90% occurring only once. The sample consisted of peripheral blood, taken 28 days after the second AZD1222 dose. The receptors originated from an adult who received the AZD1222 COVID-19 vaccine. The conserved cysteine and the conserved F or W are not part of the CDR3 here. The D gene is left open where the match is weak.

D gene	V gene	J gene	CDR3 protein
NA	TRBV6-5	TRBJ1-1	ASSYRRGLRGTEAF
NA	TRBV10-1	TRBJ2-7	ASSESPALYEQY
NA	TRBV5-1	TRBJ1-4	ASSLEAAGLNEKLF
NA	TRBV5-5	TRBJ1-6	ASSPRPQARGSPLH
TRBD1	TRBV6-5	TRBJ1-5	ASRVRGQGDQPQH
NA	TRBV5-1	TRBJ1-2	ASSPGTNYGYT
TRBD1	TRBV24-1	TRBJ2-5	ATSDMGTGEETQY
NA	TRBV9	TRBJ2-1	ASSVGGEQF
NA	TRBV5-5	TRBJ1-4	ASSFLNEKLF
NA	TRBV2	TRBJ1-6	ASSPGPPGSPLH
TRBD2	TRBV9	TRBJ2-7	ASSGLAGPTYEQY
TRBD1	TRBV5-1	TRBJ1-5	ASSQGQDQPQH
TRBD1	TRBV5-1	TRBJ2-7	ASSLRGTGRFEQY
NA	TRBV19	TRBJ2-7	ASSIGQGFYEQY
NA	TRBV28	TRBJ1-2	ASTSWGDGYGYT
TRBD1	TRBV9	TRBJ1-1	ASSDRDRGGTEAF
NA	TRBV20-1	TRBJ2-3	SASRGTSTDTQY
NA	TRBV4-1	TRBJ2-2	ASSQDGGSSGELF
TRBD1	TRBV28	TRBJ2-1	ASSGFLGTGSVEQF
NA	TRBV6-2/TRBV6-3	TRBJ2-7	ASSSQGTARYEQY
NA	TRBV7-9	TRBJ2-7	ASRPLVQY